This T cell receptor beta chain was sequenced during a study of radiotherapy plus CTLA-4 blockade in lung cancer. Turning to the study itself: Objective response was observed in roughly a sixth of patients, and disease control in roughly 30%.

Comment on this clone: Antigen: not known.

TCRdb's table, derived via immunoSEQ multiplex PCR, lists solely in-frame clones and lacks some. Here the sample spans 65,000 to 85,000 clones, 70% to 80% being singletons. Findings and caveats of the study: Clones of tumor-derived TCRs expanded in blood after radiotherapy plus ipilimumab.

CDR1 and CDR2 from the germline V gene are LNHDA and SQIVND (reference sequence). The J segment lost 0 bases and the V segment lost 3 bases, leaving 5 bases of the junction unmatched. The CDR3 loop spans 15 amino acids. It was focal radiation plus CTLA-4 blockade with ipilimumab that patients with chemo-refractory metastatic non-small-cell lung cancer received. V and J are TRBV19 and TRBJ2-7, with 7 bases lining up with TRBD2. Sequencing used peripheral blood, obtained from a patient treated with radiotherapy plus ipilimumab. The TCR was taken from a human donor with non-small cell lung cancer whose response to radiotherapy plus ipilimumab could not be evaluated. Some clones in this sample may be carry-over from other donors' samples. The DNA for the CDR3 is TGTGCCAGTAGTATTCGGGAGGCGAGCTCCTACGAGCAGTACTTC. Translated: CASSIREASSYEQYF.